This T cell receptor beta chain was profiled in a study of blood T cell repertoires in COVID-19. Study in general: Spain, Italy and the United States supplied samples that represented acute and convalescent COVID-19. T cells, B-cell-depleted T cells, or PBMCs supplied cDNA or gDNA.

In the original analysis: Amplifying reference gene primers gave estimates of nucleated cell counts. Measured with immunoSEQ multiplex PCR; TCRdb has only the in-frame clones, and not every one. V and J calls and clone size are given by that table; D and trimming were obtained from the DNA. The sample holds around 200,000 clones, around 80% seen once. The CDR3 runs to 15 residues. Looked up from germline, CDR1 is MNHEY and CDR2 is SMNVEV (reference sequence). The junction had 9 bases not matched to a gene; V was cut back by 5 bases and J by 5 bases. The receptor's source is a man in his forties with active or convalescent COVID-19. Source material: peripheral blood. The chain employs TRBV27 and TRBJ1-1, with 9 bases matching TRBD1. The CDR3 coding sequence is TGTGCCAGCAGTCCGATACAGGGGGCGCGAACTGAAGCTTTCTTT. Translation: CASSPIQGARTEAFF.